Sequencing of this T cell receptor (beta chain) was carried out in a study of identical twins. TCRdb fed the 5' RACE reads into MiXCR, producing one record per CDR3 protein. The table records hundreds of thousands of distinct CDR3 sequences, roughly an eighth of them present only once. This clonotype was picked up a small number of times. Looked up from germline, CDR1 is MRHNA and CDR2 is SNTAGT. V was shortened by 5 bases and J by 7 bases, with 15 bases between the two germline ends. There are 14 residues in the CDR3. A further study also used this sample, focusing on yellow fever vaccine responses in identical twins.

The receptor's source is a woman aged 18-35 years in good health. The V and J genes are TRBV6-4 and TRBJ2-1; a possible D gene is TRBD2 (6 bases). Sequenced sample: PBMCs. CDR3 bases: TGTGCCAGCAGTCGGGCTAGCGTAGGAAATGAGCAGTTCTTC. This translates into CASSRASVGNEQFF.